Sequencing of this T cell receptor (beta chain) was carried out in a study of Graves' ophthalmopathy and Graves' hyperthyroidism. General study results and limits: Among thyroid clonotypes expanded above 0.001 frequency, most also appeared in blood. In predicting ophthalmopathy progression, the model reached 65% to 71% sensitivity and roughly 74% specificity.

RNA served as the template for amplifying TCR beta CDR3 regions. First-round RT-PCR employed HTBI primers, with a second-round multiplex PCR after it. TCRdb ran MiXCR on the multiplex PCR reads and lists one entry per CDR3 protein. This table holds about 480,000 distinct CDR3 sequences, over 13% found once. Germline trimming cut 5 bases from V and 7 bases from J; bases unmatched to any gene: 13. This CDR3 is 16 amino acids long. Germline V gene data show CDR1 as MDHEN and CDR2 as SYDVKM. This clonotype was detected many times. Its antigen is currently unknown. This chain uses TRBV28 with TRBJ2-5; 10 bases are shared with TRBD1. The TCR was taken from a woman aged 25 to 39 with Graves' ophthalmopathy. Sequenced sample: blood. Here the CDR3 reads CASSTSGTGVVGTQYF. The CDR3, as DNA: TGTGCCAGCAGTACCTCCGGGACAGGGGTTGTCGGGACCCAGTACTTC.